Below, 10 T cell receptor beta chains from the same sample are listed, as sequenced in a study of blood T cells in healthy people across ages. A J-beta primer mix and a sample-barcoded 5' primer were used in a second PCR of roughly 6 to 11 cycles. TCRdb itself ran the 5' RACE reads through MiXCR, one entry per CDR3 protein. Among about 780,000 distinct CDR3 sequences listed, 46% were seen once. What was sequenced was blood. The receptors stem from an elderly man in good health.

The chain links TRBV3-1 to TRBJ2-5; TRBD2 matches 11 bases. CDR1 and CDR2 from the germline V gene are LGHDT and YNNKEL (reference sequence). This CDR3 has 15 residues. J was trimmed by 5 bases and V by 4 bases; bases with no gene match: 6. CDR3 amino acids: CASSLLAGAGETQYF. CDR3 nucleotide sequence: TGTGCCAGCAGCCTACTAGCGGGGGCCGGGGAGACCCAGTACTTC.

This clonotype has just a few counts. CDR3 bases: TGCAGTGCTAGTTCTTACGACAGAAATAATTCACCCCTCCACTTT. This encodes CSASSYDRNNSPLHF. The rearrangement links TRBV20-1 to TRBJ1-6; perhaps TRBD1 as D (5 bases). The length of the CDR3 is 15 residues. With 3 bases removed from V and 5 bases from J, the gap between germline ends came to 14 bases. Looked up from germline, CDR1 is DFQATT and CDR2 is SNEGSKA (reference sequence).

This chain links TRBV5-1 with TRBJ2-7; D not resolved. V was trimmed by 4 bases and J by 5 bases, leaving 16 bases between them. The germline CDR1 and CDR2 sequences are SGHRS and YFSETQ. The CDR3 contains 14 residues. CDR3 sequence: CASSPSPLPDEQYF. DNA of the CDR3: TGCGCCAGCAGCCCCTCCCCCCTTCCCGACGAGCAGTACTTC.

V usage is TRBV20-1 and J usage is TRBJ2-7; D may be TRBD2 (6 bases). Trimming pared 3 bases from V and 1 base from J, leaving 13 bases between. Germline V CDR1 and CDR2: DFQATT, SNEGSKA (reference sequence). This CDR3 region has 14 residues. The CDR3 sequence is CSASIGSRSYEQYF. CDR3 nucleotide sequence: TGCAGTGCTAGTATCGGGAGTCGGTCCTACGAGCAGTACTTC.

The chain's CDR3 is CSLRRDLDTQYF. CDR3 sequence (DNA): TGCAGCCTCCGGAGGGACTTGGATACGCAGTATTTT. The rearrangement joins TRBV20-1 to TRBJ2-3; TRBD2 is a possible D gene (6 bases). This CDR3 has 12 residues. CDR1 is DFQATT and CDR2 is SNEGSKA in the germline V gene (reference sequence).

The chain couples TRBV20-1 to TRBJ2-7; 7 bases align to TRBD2. Per germline, CDR1 DFQATT and CDR2 SNEGSKA (reference sequence). J gave up 5 bases and V 1 base, and 11 bases lay outside the gene matches. This CDR3 is 15 amino acids long. The CDR3: CSARAPISGYHEQYF. The CDR3 region has the DNA TGCAGTGCTAGAGCTCCCATTAGCGGGTACCACGAGCAGTACTTC.

This chain uses TRBV29-1 with TRBJ2-1; D gene ambiguous. V gave up 4 bases and J gave up 0 bases, with 7 bases separating them. The length of the CDR3 is 13 residues. The germline V gene has CDR1 SQVTM and CDR2 ANQGSEA. CDR3 sequence reads: CSVGRSSYNEQFF. The DNA for the CDR3 is TGCAGCGTTGGTCGCAGCTCCTACAATGAGCAGTTCTTC.

Points on this clonotype: A much larger clone lies one base from this, so it may be a read error. J is TRBJ2-5 and V is TRBV29-1, with D perhaps TRBD1 (5 bases). The last part of the DNA fits TRBJ2-7 better; the J call may be wrong. There are 15 residues in the CDR3. CDR1 and CDR2 (germline): SQVTM, ANQGSEA. The CDR3 is CSVEATSRVPCEQYF. The CDR3 nucleotides are TGCAGCGTTGAAGCTACGAGCAGGGTTCCCTGCGAGCAGTACTTC.

This clonotype showed up just a few times. The chain couples TRBV6-2 or TRBV6-3 to TRBJ2-7; perhaps D is TRBD1 or TRBD2 (5 bases each). Germline lookup yields CDR1 MNHEY and CDR2 SVGEGT. V lost 0 bases and J lost 0, with 12 bases in between. The CDR3 runs 16 residues. CDR3 in amino acids: CASSYSRARDSYEQYF. The CDR3 nucleotides read TGTGCCAGCAGTTACTCGAGGGCCAGGGACTCCTACGAGCAGTACTTC.

This clonotype was counted once. The chain uses TRBV28 and TRBJ2-2; 8 bases are a match to TRBD2. CDR3 size: 17 residues. In germline, CDR1 is MDHEN, CDR2 SYDVKM. The J segment lost 1 base and the V segment lost 1 base, leaving 5 bases of the junction unmatched. As DNA, the CDR3 is TGTGCCAGCAGTTTATACCGGGAGGGGATGAACACCGGGGAGCTGTTTTTT. This translates into CASSLYREGMNTGELFF. Together with reference TRBV28 and TRBJ2-2, the CDR3 gives the full variable domain: DVKVTQSSRYLVKRTGEKVFLECVQDMDHENMFWYRQDPGLGLRLIYFSYDVKMKEKGDIPEGYSVSREKKERFSLILESASTNQTSMYLCASSLYREGMNTGELFFGEGSRLTVL.